Listed below are T cell receptor beta chains from one sample, sequenced in a study of T cell repertoires in cytomegalovirus infection. Each CDR3 protein gets one entry after TCRdb re-called the reads with MiXCR. The sample gives nearly 550,000 distinct CDR3 sequences, approximately 16% of which show up once; 20% to 30% is in the top ten. Specimen: CD8+ T cells from PBMCs. The receptor set was obtained from a human donor in good health (CMV status not recorded). Some clones in this sample may be carry-over from other donors' samples. Each CDR3 is given with its conserved first and last residue. Each record gives: D gene, clone size, V gene, J gene, CDR3 protein, CDR3 DNA. A D gene is named only where the DNA matches it firmly. The listing skips clone size in some rows; elsewhere it reads once, few, many or a size class.

D gene: TRBD2; clone size: .; V gene: TRBV5-1; J gene: TRBJ2-1; CDR3 protein: CASSPGLAELYNEQFF; CDR3 DNA: TGCGCCAGCAGCCCCGGACTAGCGGAACTCTACAATGAGCAGTTCTTC
D gene: .; clone size: many; V gene: TRBV6-2/TRBV6-3; J gene: TRBJ2-5; CDR3 protein: CASSNRDNQETQYF; CDR3 DNA: TGTGCCAGCAGCAACCGGGACAACCAAGAGACCCAGTACTTC
D gene: TRBD1; clone size: many; V gene: TRBV2; J gene: TRBJ2-5; CDR3 protein: CASAKGTGQETQYF; CDR3 DNA: TGTGCCAGCGCCAAAGGGACAGGCCAAGAGACCCAGTACTTC
D gene: TRBD2; clone size: .; V gene: TRBV12-3/TRBV12-4; J gene: TRBJ2-5; CDR3 protein: CASSSKGLAGQGETQYF; CDR3 DNA: TGTGCCAGCAGTTCCAAGGGACTAGCGGGACAGGGAGAGACCCAGTACTTC
D gene: TRBD1; clone size: .; V gene: TRBV4-2; J gene: TRBJ1-2; CDR3 protein: CASSQGTGQANYGYTF; CDR3 DNA: TGTGCCAGCAGCCAGGGGACAGGACAAGCTAACTATGGCTACACCTTC
D gene: .; clone size: few; V gene: TRBV5-5; J gene: TRBJ2-2; CDR3 protein: CASSFSSTGELFF; CDR3 DNA: TGTGCCAGCAGCTTCTCGTCAACCGGGGAGCTGTTTTTT
D gene: .; clone size: few; V gene: TRBV7-9; J gene: TRBJ2-7; CDR3 protein: CASSSRGAGQEAYEQYF; CDR3 DNA: TGTGCCAGCAGCTCCCGGGGGGCGGGACAGGAAGCCTACGAGCAGTACTTC
D gene: .; clone size: .; V gene: TRBV9; J gene: TRBJ2-7; CDR3 protein: CASSVAPRTQLEQYF; CDR3 DNA: TGTGCCAGCAGCGTAGCCCCCCGGACACAACTCGAGCAGTACTTC
D gene: .; clone size: many; V gene: TRBV6-1; J gene: TRBJ1-6; CDR3 protein: CASSEALGNSPLHF; CDR3 DNA: TGTGCCAGCAGTGAAGCCCTGGGGAATTCACCCCTCCACTTT
D gene: .; clone size: few; V gene: TRBV20-1; J gene: TRBJ1-1; CDR3 protein: CSARDRNTEAFF; CDR3 DNA: TGCAGTGCTAGAGATCGCAACACCGAAGCTTTCTTT
D gene: .; clone size: .; V gene: TRBV27; J gene: TRBJ2-3; CDR3 protein: CASSSRLVADTQYF; CDR3 DNA: TGTGCCAGCAGTTCAAGACTAGTAGCAGATACGCAGTATTTT
D gene: .; clone size: .; V gene: TRBV20-1; J gene: TRBJ2-2; CDR3 protein: CSALEEVNTGELFF; CDR3 DNA: TGCAGTGCTTTAGAGGAGGTGAACACCGGGGAGCTGTTTTTT
D gene: .; clone size: few; V gene: TRBV6-1; J gene: TRBJ1-5; CDR3 protein: CASSYPPPQPQHF; CDR3 DNA: TGTGCCAGCAGTTACCCCCCCCCCCAGCCCCAGCATTTT
D gene: .; clone size: .; V gene: TRBV6-1; J gene: TRBJ1-2; CDR3 protein: CASSEDPGMAYGYTF; CDR3 DNA: TGTGCCAGCAGTGAAGATCCCGGAATGGCGTATGGCTACACCTTC
D gene: TRBD2; clone size: .; V gene: TRBV7-6; J gene: TRBJ2-7; CDR3 protein: CASSRTSNYEQNF; CDR3 DNA: TGTGCCAGCAGCCGGACTAGCAATTACGAGCAGAACTTC
D gene: .; clone size: .; V gene: TRBV20-1; J gene: TRBJ2-7; CDR3 protein: CSARQGTYEQYF; CDR3 DNA: TGCAGTGCTAGACAGGGGACGTACGAGCAGTACTTC
D gene: TRBD1; clone size: many; V gene: TRBV7-9; J gene: TRBJ1-2; CDR3 protein: CASSSLTGQGYTF; CDR3 DNA: TGTGCCAGCAGCTCGCTGACAGGGCAGGGCTACACCTTC
D gene: TRBD1; clone size: .; V gene: TRBV19; J gene: TRBJ1-5; CDR3 protein: CASSMGQAGVQPQHF; CDR3 DNA: TGTGCCAGTAGTATGGGACAGGCAGGAGTTCAGCCCCAGCATTTT
D gene: TRBD1; clone size: many; V gene: TRBV6-1; J gene: TRBJ2-5; CDR3 protein: CASSVTGTEQETQYF; CDR3 DNA: TGTGCCAGCAGCGTAACCGGGACAGAACAAGAGACCCAGTACTTC
D gene: .; clone size: .; V gene: TRBV29-1; J gene: TRBJ2-3; CDR3 protein: CSVEGDYPSTDTQYF; CDR3 DNA: TGCAGCGTTGAAGGGGATTACCCTAGCACAGATACGCAGTATTTT
D gene: .; clone size: many; V gene: TRBV7-9; J gene: TRBJ2-1; CDR3 protein: CASSLVRHNEQFF; CDR3 DNA: TGTGCCAGCAGCTTAGTCCGCCACAATGAGCAGTTCTTC
D gene: .; clone size: .; V gene: TRBV27; J gene: TRBJ2-5; CDR3 protein: CASSINVGGVQETQYF; CDR3 DNA: TGTGCCAGCAGTATTAATGTGGGCGGGGTGCAGGAGACCCAGTACTTC
D gene: TRBD1; clone size: .; V gene: TRBV15; J gene: TRBJ1-1; CDR3 protein: CATSPQGGQAGGKNTEAFF; CDR3 DNA: TGTGCCACCAGCCCCCAGGGGGGGCAGGCGGGGGGAAAAAACACTGAAGCTTTCTTT
D gene: .; clone size: many; V gene: TRBV7-9; J gene: TRBJ2-1; CDR3 protein: CASAEQGGRGRIEQFF; CDR3 DNA: TGTGCCAGCGCCGAGCAGGGGGGAAGGGGGCGGATTGAGCAGTTCTTC
D gene: TRBD1; clone size: .; V gene: TRBV4-1; J gene: TRBJ1-2; CDR3 protein: CASSQAQGARGYTF; CDR3 DNA: TGCGCCAGCAGCCAGGCACAGGGGGCGAGGGGCTACACCTTC
D gene: TRBD2; clone size: many; V gene: TRBV10-3; J gene: TRBJ2-2; CDR3 protein: CAISDTSGGSNTGELFF; CDR3 DNA: TGTGCCATCAGCGATACTAGCGGGGGGTCGAACACCGGGGAGCTGTTTTTT
D gene: TRBD1; clone size: .; V gene: TRBV5-1; J gene: TRBJ2-1; CDR3 protein: CASSLSDRVRDEQFF; CDR3 DNA: TGCGCCAGCAGCTTGTCGGACAGGGTGCGCGATGAGCAGTTCTTC
D gene: TRBD1; clone size: many; V gene: TRBV7-2; J gene: TRBJ2-3; CDR3 protein: CASSLGTGGPDTQYF; CDR3 DNA: TGTGCCAGCAGCTTAGGGACAGGGGGCCCAGATACGCAGTATTTT
D gene: .; clone size: few; V gene: TRBV4-2; J gene: TRBJ2-7; CDR3 protein: CASSQVKAASYEQYF; CDR3 DNA: TGTGCCAGCAGCCAAGTTAAGGCCGCGAGTTACGAGCAGTACTTC
D gene: .; clone size: many; V gene: TRBV7-6; J gene: TRBJ1-6; CDR3 protein: CASSLEPNNSPLHF; CDR3 DNA: TGTGCCAGCAGCTTAGAACCGAATAATTCACCCCTCCACTTT
D gene: .; clone size: .; V gene: TRBV12-3/TRBV12-4; J gene: TRBJ2-5; CDR3 protein: CASSLWGLEETQYF; CDR3 DNA: TGTGCCAGCAGTTTATGGGGTTTGGAAGAGACCCAGTACTTC
D gene: .; clone size: .; V gene: TRBV27; J gene: TRBJ1-5; CDR3 protein: CASSLSGVGQPQHF; CDR3 DNA: TGTGCCAGCAGTCTCTCGGGGGTAGGTCAGCCCCAGCATTTT
D gene: .; clone size: few; V gene: TRBV5-6; J gene: TRBJ2-2; CDR3 protein: CASSLLEGGELFF; CDR3 DNA: TGTGCCAGCAGTTTGCTTGAGGGCGGGGAGCTGTTTTTT
D gene: .; clone size: many; V gene: TRBV27; J gene: TRBJ1-2; CDR3 protein: CASRPGSNYGYTF; CDR3 DNA: TGTGCCAGCAGGCCGGGGTCTAACTATGGCTACACCTTC
D gene: TRBD1; clone size: .; V gene: TRBV19; J gene: TRBJ2-7; CDR3 protein: CASRGGEYEQYF; CDR3 DNA: TGTGCCAGTAGAGGGGGCGAGTACGAGCAGTACTTC
D gene: .; clone size: many; V gene: TRBV25-1; J gene: TRBJ1-1; CDR3 protein: CASSEGAMRNTEAFF; CDR3 DNA: TGTGCCAGCAGTGAGGGGGCGATGAGGAACACTGAAGCTTTCTTT
D gene: .; clone size: few; V gene: TRBV2; J gene: TRBJ2-1; CDR3 protein: CASFLYRASDYNEQFF; CDR3 DNA: TGTGCCAGCTTTCTTTATCGAGCGTCGGATTACAATGAGCAGTTCTTC
D gene: .; clone size: many; V gene: TRBV7-9; J gene: TRBJ2-3; CDR3 protein: CASSIVVAGSDTQYF; CDR3 DNA: TGTGCCAGCAGTATAGTGGTAGCCGGCTCAGATACGCAGTATTTT
D gene: .; clone size: many; V gene: TRBV6-6; J gene: TRBJ1-3; CDR3 protein: CASSYLVSGNTIYF; CDR3 DNA: TGTGCCAGCAGTTATTTGGTCTCTGGAAACACCATATATTTT
D gene: TRBD2; clone size: .; V gene: TRBV2; J gene: TRBJ2-7; CDR3 protein: CASSEAEGLAASPYF; CDR3 DNA: TGTGCCAGCAGTGAAGCGGAGGGACTAGCGGCAAGTCCGTACTTC